This T cell receptor (beta chain) was found in a study of control samples from healthy donors and cancer patients. The CDR3 totals 15 residues. Germline lookup yields CDR1 LGHNA and CDR2 YNFKEQ. Trimming at V came to 2 bases and at J to 4 bases, leaving 5 bases not matched to a gene. Clones were sequenced by immunoSEQ multiplex PCR, and TCRdb holds only the in-frame ones, with some missing. This sample yields under 150,000 clones, of which about 93% are seen a single time; about 1.5% belongs to the top ten. This clonotype originated in a man aged 45-65 years with head and neck cancer. The rearrangement uses TRBV4-2 and TRBJ2-5; TRBD1 aligns across 9 bases. The sequenced material came from PBMCs. The CDR3 DNA reads TGTGCCAGCAGCCAAAGGACAGGGGCAGGAGAGACCCAGTACTTC. Translating gives CASSQRTGAGETQYF.